The clone carrying this TCR beta chain has a count of ten or more. TCRdb recomputed calls from the 5' RACE reads with MiXCR, one row per CDR3 protein. The sample holds 45,000 to 60,000 distinct CDR3 sequences, around 7% seen once. The data originate from a study of T cells after yellow fever vaccination. Study-wide background: The authors prepared low-cell-number fractions using SMART-Seq v4 Ultra Low Input. General study findings and limits: Although the secondary response was weaker, it peaked faster, at day 5 versus 15. Some clonotypes, a small share, were shared between CD4 and CD8 compartments.

The germline CDR1 and CDR2 sequences are MNHEY and SMNVEV (reference sequence). V lost 2 bases and J 2 bases, leaving 6 bases between the germline ends. CDR3 size: 13 residues. This material consisted of CD8+ T cells not binding an NS4B(214-222) dextramer, sorted from PBMCs, taken 45 days after the first yellow fever vaccination. The chain joins TRBV27 to TRBJ1-2; D gene unclear. The TCR sequence derives from a man aged 18 to 30 who received the YFV17D yellow fever vaccine. CDR3 DNA sequence: TGTGCCAGCAGTTTAGGCGGAAACTATGGCTACACCTTC. Translating it yields CASSLGGNYGYTF.